Following are 8 T cell receptor beta chains from one sample sequenced in a study of blood T cell repertoires in COVID-19. Clones were sequenced by immunoSEQ multiplex PCR, and TCRdb holds only the in-frame ones, with some missing. The sample records over 95,000 clones, 75% to 85% being singletons. Sequenced material: peripheral blood. Receptors originate from a woman over 75 with active or convalescent COVID-19.

The chain uses TRBV7-9 and TRBJ2-5; D not certain. Germline lookup yields CDR1 SEHNR and CDR2 FQNEAQ (reference sequence). The CDR3 has 11 amino acids. Trimming stripped 6 bases from V and 2 bases from J, with 4 bases between. This CDR3 reads CASSSQETQYF. CDR3 DNA sequence: TGTGCCAGCAGTTCACAAGAGACCCAGTACTTC.

This chain connects TRBV18 to TRBJ2-1; 7 bases agree with TRBD1. The ends lost 0 bases at V and 0 bases at J; junction bases unmatched: 5. CDR3 length: 17 amino acids. Germline CDR1 and CDR2: KGHSH and LQKENI. The CDR3 spells CASSPPGNRGSYNEQFF. The CDR3 region has the DNA TGTGCCAGCTCACCACCCGGGAACAGGGGCTCCTACAATGAGCAGTTCTTC.

The chain combines TRBV4-1 with TRBJ2-6; 7 nucleotides agree with TRBD1. Trimming at V came to 3 bases and at J to 4 bases, leaving 12 bases not matched to a gene. The CDR3 length is 18 residues. The germline V gene has CDR1 MGHRA and CDR2 YSYEKL. CDR3 sequence (DNA): TGCGCCAGCAGCCATACCGGGACAGTCTCTGGGGGGGCCAACGTCCTGACTTTC. This sequence encodes CASSHTGTVSGGANVLTF.

The chain uses TRBV7-8 and TRBJ1-5; the D gene is possibly TRBD1 (6 bases). The V end was cut by 5 bases, the J end by 5 bases, with 22 bases between. Germline CDR1 SGHVS, CDR2 FQNEAQ. The CDR3 length is 17 residues. This CDR3 reads CASSPWGTGTPDQPQHF. The CDR3 nucleotides are TGTGCCAGCAGCCCCTGGGGAACAGGGACACCGGATCAGCCCCAGCATTTT. Supplemented by reference TRBV7-8 and TRBJ1-5, the full variable domain reads GAGVSQSPRYKVAKRGQDVALRCDPISGHVSLFWYQQALGQGPEFLTYFQNEAQLDKSGLPSDRFFAERPEGSVSTLKIQRTQQEDSAVYLCASSPWGTGTPDQPQHFGDGTRLSIL.

V is TRBV7-2 and J is TRBJ2-2, with TRBD2 identical over 12 bases. Looked up from germline, CDR1 is SGHTA and CDR2 is FQGNSA. With 4 bases clipped from V and 1 base from J, the junction kept 4 bases outside the gene matches. CDR3 length equals 17 residues. CDR3 in DNA: TGTGCCAGCAGCTCGCAACTAGCGGGAGGGAACACCGGGGAGCTGTTTTTT. Translation gives CASSSQLAGGNTGELFF.

The chain employs TRBV6-1 and TRBJ2-3; a weak D match, TRBD2 (5 bases). The CDR3 runs to 16 residues. V lost 1 base, J lost 1 base, and 12 bases lay in between. Germline V CDR1 and CDR2: MNHNS, SASEGT. The CDR3: CASSEGSSARTDTQYF. The CDR3 nucleotides read TGTGCCAGCAGTGAAGGGAGTAGCGCGCGCACAGATACGCAGTATTTT.

The rearrangement joins TRBV6-1 to TRBJ2-7, with D perhaps TRBD1 (7 bases). CDR1 is MNHNS and CDR2 is SASEGT in the germline V gene. This CDR3 is 17 amino acids long. Trimming took 3 bases from V and 2 from J, leaving 20 bases between them. The CDR3 here is CASSERDSRILPYEQYF. In nucleotides, the CDR3 is TGTGCCAGCAGTGAGCGGGACAGCCGAATTTTGCCCTACGAGCAGTACTTC.

With regard to this clone: The same CDR3 also results from other DNA sequences found in this sample. The chain uses TRBV7-9 and TRBJ1-6; the D gene is possibly TRBD1 (5 bases). CDR3 size: 14 residues. The germline V gene encodes CDR1 SEHNR and CDR2 FQNEAQ (reference sequence). V was shortened by 5 bases and J by 7 bases, with 12 bases between the two germline ends. The chain's CDR3 is CASSLSGGNSPLHF. The CDR3 DNA sequence: TGTGCCAGCAGCCTGTCGGGGGGGAATTCACCCCTCCACTTT.